The 17 T cell receptor beta chains presented below share a single source sample, sequenced in a study of control samples from healthy donors and cancer patients. The table came from immunoSEQ multiplex PCR; TCRdb's copy has only in-frame clones and leaves some out. The sample consists of about 84,000 clones, roughly 82% of them appearing once. Sequences were obtained from PBMCs. The receptors derive from a man aged 60 to 69 with head and neck cancer.

CDR3 sequence reads: CASSLDQTGGQETQYF. The CDR3 DNA follows: TGTGCCAGCAGCTTAGACCAAACAGGGGGCCAAGAGACCCAGTACTTC. The chain carries TRBV7-9 and TRBJ2-5; 8 bases are shared with TRBD1. The CDR3 runs 16 residues. Germline loops: CDR1 SEHNR, CDR2 FQNEAQ (reference sequence). The trim removed 1 base at V and 1 base at J, leaving 5 bases unmatched.

V gene TRBV10-3 combines with J gene TRBJ2-2; D remains ambiguous. The CDR3 is 16 residues long. CDR1 ENHRY and CDR2 SYGVKD come from the germline V gene. V was trimmed by 0 bases and J by 6 bases, leaving 14 bases between them. DNA for the CDR3: TGTGCCATCAGTGAGTCGGCTACAAGGGTTGCCGGGGAGCTGTTTTTT. It is translated as CAISESATRVAGELFF.

V usage is TRBV18 and J usage is TRBJ2-5, with 9 bases aligning to TRBD2. This CDR3 has 14 residues. Trimming removed 0 bases from V and 5 bases from J; junction bases left unmatched: 1. From germline, CDR1 is KGHSH and CDR2 LQKENI. The CDR3 region has the DNA TGTGCCAGCTCACCACCGGGGACTAGCGAGACCCAGTACTTC. Amino acid sequence: CASSPPGTSETQYF.

The chain has TRBV28 and TRBJ2-5; D perhaps matches TRBD1 (6 bases). The germline gives CDR1 MDHEN, CDR2 SYDVKM. V was shortened by 6 bases and J by 0 bases, with 14 bases between the two germline ends. The CDR3 length is 15 residues. CDR3 sequence reads: CASRSGGGNQETQYF. CDR3 coding DNA: TGTGCCAGCAGATCCGGTGGGGGCAACCAAGAGACCCAGTACTTC.

The chain has TRBV6-6 and TRBJ2-1; D remains ambiguous. The germline CDR1 and CDR2 sequences are MNHNY and SVGAGI (reference sequence). V lost 5 bases and J lost 0, with 8 bases in between. This CDR3 has 14 amino acids. The CDR3 DNA reads as TGTGCCAGCAGTGGCGGAAGCTCCTACAATGAGCAGTTCTTC. It specifies CASSGGSSYNEQFF.

J is TRBJ1-2 and V is TRBV12-3 or TRBV12-4; D is unresolved. Between the trimmed V and J ends, which lost 2 bases and 4 bases, there was a span of 8 bases. This CDR3 spans 13 amino acids. The chain's CDR3 is CASSLPPAYGYTF. The CDR3 DNA is TGTGCCAGCAGTTTACCCCCCGCCTATGGCTACACCTTC.

The chain has TRBV6-5 and TRBJ2-2; possibly TRBD1 for D (6 bases). In germline, CDR1 is MNHEY, CDR2 SVGAGI. Deletions cut 6 bases from V and 1 base from J, with 12 bases between. CDR3 length equals 15 residues. CDR3 DNA: TGTGCCAGCAGGCCGGGACATGAGAACACCGGGGAGCTGTTTTTT. As protein: CASRPGHENTGELFF.

The gene calls are TRBV4-2 and TRBJ1-4, with 11 bases identical to TRBD1. V lost 1 base to trimming and J lost 13 bases; unmatched junction nucleotides: 8. The CDR3 runs to 15 residues. Germline V gene lookup returns CDR1 LGHNA and CDR2 YNFKEQ. CDR3 residues: CASSQGGTGGDVLFF. CDR3 coding DNA: TGTGCCAGCAGCCAAGGGGGGACAGGGGGGGACGTACTGTTTTTT.

This rearrangement joins TRBV6-6 to TRBJ1-2; D is unclear. The CDR3 extends over 16 amino acids. Germline CDR1 and CDR2: MNHNY and SVGAGI (reference sequence). Trimming cost V 5 bases and J 3 bases, with 19 bases left between them. The CDR3 DNA sequence: TGTGCCAGCAGTCCGACGAGTAGGGATTTGGACTATGGCTACACCTTC. Translating gives CASSPTSRDLDYGYTF.

V gene TRBV5-1 combines with J gene TRBJ2-5; no reliable D call. CDR1 and CDR2 from the germline V gene are SGHRS and YFSETQ. The CDR3 consists of 13 residues. Between the trimmed V and J ends, which lost 0 bases and 5 bases, there was a span of 8 bases. The CDR3 DNA follows: TGCGCCAGCAGCTTGGATCTTGGGGAGACCCAGTACTTC. Translated, it gives CASSLDLGETQYF.

The V and J genes are TRBV28 and TRBJ2-1; no clear D gene. Per the germline V gene, CDR1 is MDHEN and CDR2 is SYDVKM. This CDR3 has 10 amino acids. Trimming cost V 6 bases and J 11 bases, with 8 bases left between them. CDR3 in DNA: TGTGCCAGCAGCCTCGGCCAGCAGTTCTTC. This codes for CASSLGQQFF.

The V call is TRBV29-1, the J call TRBJ2-1; the match to TRBD2 covers 11 bases. The germline gives CDR1 SQVTM, CDR2 ANQGSEA. V lost 1 base to trimming and J lost 8 bases; unmatched junction nucleotides: 7. This CDR3 has 15 residues. The CDR3: CSVEVYSGRAYEQFF. CDR3 coding DNA: TGCAGCGTTGAAGTTTATAGCGGGAGGGCCTATGAGCAGTTCTTC.

The DNA for the CDR3 is TGTGCCAGTAGTATAGATCTCCAGCGGGATATGTATGAGCAGTTCTTC. Translated, it gives CASSIDLQRDMYEQFF. The chain is built from TRBV19 and TRBJ2-1; 7 bases fit TRBD2. CDR3 size: 16 residues. The V gene end was trimmed by 0 bases and the J gene end by 8 bases; junction bases not matched to a gene: 10. Germline V CDR1 and CDR2: LNHDA, SQIVND (reference sequence). Full variable domain (rest looked up from reference TRBV19 and TRBJ2-1): DGGITQSPKYLFRKEGQNVTLSCEQNLNHDAMYWYRQDPGQGLRLIYYSQIVNDFQKGDIAEGYSVSREKKESFPLTVTSAQKNPTAFYLCASSIDLQRDMYEQFFGPGTRLTVL.

This clone was seen just once. V gene TRBV4-1 combines with J gene TRBJ1-4; D remains unclear. Trimming cost V 4 bases and J 3 bases, with 12 bases left between them. Germline CDR1 reads MGHRA; CDR2 reads YSYEKL. CDR3 size: 15 residues. The CDR3 loop is CASSRRVVANEKLFF. The DNA for the CDR3 is TGCGCCAGCAGCCGGCGGGTGGTGGCTAATGAAAAACTGTTTTTT.

The chain couples TRBV7-6 to TRBJ2-1, with unresolved D. Germline values: CDR1 SGHVS, CDR2 FNYEAQ. The CDR3 loop spans 15 amino acids. V lost 1 base and J lost 0, with 7 bases in between. CDR3 residues: CASSLGVSSYNEQFF. The CDR3 nucleotides read TGTGCCAGCAGCTTAGGTGTGAGCTCCTACAATGAGCAGTTCTTC.

CDR3 region: CASSLVGLSDYNEQFF. For the CDR3, the DNA is TGTGCCAGCAGCTTAGTTGGTCTATCGGACTACAATGAGCAGTTCTTC. The chain couples TRBV7-2 to TRBJ2-1; D unclear. Trimming pared 1 base from V and 3 bases from J, leaving 13 bases between. Germline V lookup: CDR1 SGHTA, CDR2 FQGNSA. The CDR3 loop spans 16 amino acids.

The V call is TRBV19, the J call TRBJ1-5; unclear D gene. This CDR3 has 14 amino acids. Germline V gene lookup returns CDR1 LNHDA and CDR2 SQIVND (reference sequence). The V gene lost 5 bases and the J gene lost 0 bases, with 8 bases spanning the gap. The DNA of the CDR3 is TGTGCCAGTAGTGAAGGGTCTAGCAATCAGCCCCAGCATTTT. It codes for CASSEGSSNQPQHF.